The 28 T cell receptor beta chains below come from one sample, sequenced in a study of Graves' ophthalmopathy and Graves' hyperthyroidism (dated by TCRdb to 2016 to 2019). Sequencing relied on an Illumina HiSeq 2000. For repertoire sequencing, TCR beta CDR3 regions were amplified from RNA transcripts. HTBI primers and the Qiagen OneStep RT-PCR kit were used in a first-round RT-PCR, which was followed by a second-round multiplex PCR, size selection and purification. In-frame beta chains were kept once TCRdb had trimmed the public reads at Q25 with fastp and called clones with MiXCR. Entries are consolidated by CDR3 protein sequence, retaining the most common genes and DNA. The sample table holds hundreds of thousands of distinct CDR3 sequences, of which about 20% were seen once. Of the sample, more than 5.5% is held by the ten largest clones. Material for sequencing was peripheral blood. The receptors stem from a woman in her late teens or twenties with stable Graves' hyperthyroidism. Some clones in this sample may be carry-over from other donors' samples. Donor details come from another sample of the same person, matched by shared clones.

This clonotype was counted many times. The chain recombines TRBV6-1 with TRBJ2-5; D assignment may be TRBD1 or TRBD2 (6 bases each). The V end was cut by 7 bases, the J end by 5 bases, with 14 bases between. Per germline, CDR1 MNHNS and CDR2 SASEGT. The CDR3 covers 13 residues. This CDR3 is CASKTGGGETQYF. The CDR3 nucleotides are TGTGCCAGCAAAACCGGGGGCGGCGAGACCCAGTACTTC.

This clonotype was detected many times. CDR3 amino acids: CASSMVAGRVNTEAFF. CDR3 bases: TGTGCCAGTAGTATGGTAGCCGGGAGGGTAAACACTGAAGCTTTCTTT. V usage is TRBV19 and J usage is TRBJ1-1; D is unclear. The V end lost 3 bases, the J end lost 2 bases, and 16 bases lay between the germline ends. The CDR3 spans 16 residues. Germline CDR1 and CDR2: LNHDA and SQIVND (reference sequence).

This clonotype was seen repeatedly, ten times or more. The CDR3: CASSPGESNQPQHF. CDR3 coding DNA: TGTGCCAGCAGCCCAGGGGAGAGCAATCAGCCCCAGCATTTT. The chain has TRBV7-2 and TRBJ1-5; weak D call: TRBD1 (6 bases). This CDR3 contains 14 residues. Germline V gene lookup returns CDR1 SGHTA and CDR2 FQGNSA. The V end was cut by 5 bases, the J end by 1 base, with 9 bases between.

This clonotype was counted many times. V and J are TRBV20-1 and TRBJ2-5, with TRBD2 matching 7 bases. V dropped 1 base and J dropped 0; count of bases not matched to a gene: 14. The CDR3 totals 18 residues. Germline CDR1 is DFQATT and CDR2 is SNEGSKA (reference sequence). The CDR3 nucleotides read TGCAGTGCTAGAGCAATCCGGGCGGCGGGAGCTAACCAAGAGACCCAGTACTTC. As protein: CSARAIRAAGANQETQYF.

In its sample, this clonotype was seen many times. This chain links TRBV4-1 with TRBJ1-1; 8 nucleotides line up with TRBD1. Germline V CDR1 and CDR2: MGHRA, YSYEKL. The V gene end was trimmed by 1 base and the J gene end by 4 bases; junction bases not matched to a gene: 8. This CDR3 region has 16 residues. CDR3 region: CASSQADRGGGTEAFF. CDR3 in DNA: TGCGCCAGCAGCCAAGCCGACAGGGGAGGGGGCACTGAAGCTTTCTTT.

Regarding this clonotype: No conserved phenylalanine or tryptophan ends this CDR3, so it is likely a read error. The limits of the CDR3 on the DNA are not certain, so only TCRdb's listed CDR3 is given. CDR3 residues: CASSYRDRGQPQRY. J is TRBJ1-5 and V is TRBV6-2 or TRBV6-3; whether TRBD1, the table's D call, matches the DNA was not checked. The CDR3 length equals 14 residues, ends included. Germline-derived CDR1 and CDR2 are MNHEY and SVGEGT.

This clonotype was counted ten times or more. The chain combines TRBV11-2 with TRBJ2-2; the D is unclear. Germline CDR1 reads SGHAT; CDR2 reads FQNNGV. The V and J ends lost 6 bases and 6 bases respectively, with 5 bases between them. The CDR3 runs to 11 residues. The CDR3 DNA reads as TGTGCCAGCAGTCGATCCGGGGAGCTGTTTTTT. Translating gives CASSRSGELFF. Complete variable domain (other parts from reference TRBV11-2 and TRBJ2-2): EAGVAQSPRYKIIEKRQSVAFWCNPISGHATLYWYQQILGQGPKLLIQFQNNGVVDDSQLPKDRFSAERLKGVDSTLKIQPAKLEDSAVYLCASSRSGELFFGEGSRLTVL.

The rearrangement joins TRBV28 to TRBJ2-2, with 14 bases lining up with TRBD2. V lost 1 base to trimming and J lost 5 bases; unmatched junction nucleotides: 9. Germline V CDR1 and CDR2: MDHEN, SYDVKM. The CDR3 is made up of 19 amino acids. CDR3 sequence reads: CASSLFLMTSGRGTGELFF. In DNA, the CDR3 is TGTGCCAGCAGTTTATTCCTTATGACTAGCGGGAGGGGTACCGGGGAGCTGTTTTTT. Using reference TRBV28 and TRBJ2-2 for the parts outside the CDR3, the full variable domain is DVKVTQSSRYLVKRTGEKVFLECVQDMDHENMFWYRQDPGLGLRLIYFSYDVKMKEKGDIPEGYSVSREKKERFSLILESASTNQTSMYLCASSLFLMTSGRGTGELFFGEGSRLTVL.

The gene calls are TRBV6-1 and TRBJ2-5, with 8 bases matching TRBD1. The CDR3 consists of 16 residues. V trimming: 5 bases; J trimming: 3 bases; junction bases outside the gene matches: 11. Germline V gene lookup returns CDR1 MNHNS and CDR2 SASEGT. CDR3 amino acids: CASSPFRQGLEETQYF. The CDR3 nucleotides are TGTGCCAGCAGTCCCTTCCGACAGGGGTTGGAAGAGACCCAGTACTTC.

This clonotype was counted many times. The gene calls are TRBV29-1 and TRBJ1-1; D unclear. There are 12 residues in the CDR3. Trimming took off 1 base at V and 6 bases at J, with 9 bases between the two ends. Germline V gene data show CDR1 as SQVTM and CDR2 as ANQGSEA. CDR3 nucleotides: TGCAGCGTTGAAGTGCCGACTGCTGAAGCTTTCTTT. It encodes CSVEVPTAEAFF.

This clonotype showed up many times. This sequence joins TRBV27 and TRBJ1-6, with D possibly being TRBD1 (5 bases). This CDR3 has 18 amino acids. Germline lookup yields CDR1 MNHEY and CDR2 SMNVEV (reference sequence). V was cut by 5 bases and J by 8 bases, with 25 bases left in between. The CDR3 reads CASSPQGPQIQHYSPLHF. CDR3 DNA sequence: TGTGCCAGCAGTCCTCAGGGACCTCAAATCCAACATTATTCACCCCTCCACTTT.

The chain has TRBV6-1 and TRBJ1-6, with D unresolved. Per germline, CDR1 MNHNS and CDR2 SASEGT. The CDR3 covers 12 residues. V was cut by 3 bases and J by 10 bases, with 7 bases left in between. The CDR3 DNA is TGTGCCAGCAGTGACCGGGTGTCACCCCTCCACTTT. Residues: CASSDRVSPLHF.

This chain connects TRBV28 to TRBJ1-5; D ambiguous. With 5 bases removed from V and 6 bases from J, the gap between germline ends came to 8 bases. This CDR3 is built from 12 residues. CDR1 and CDR2 from the germline V gene are MDHEN and SYDVKM. CDR3 in amino acids: CASSEPGQPQHF. The CDR3 region has the DNA TGTGCCAGCAGTGAGCCCGGTCAGCCCCAGCATTTT.

This clonotype was counted at least ten times. The CDR3 DNA reads TGTGCCAGCACCGTCACAGGGTCCGAGCAGTACTTC. Its translation: CASTVTGSEQYF. The genes are TRBV28 and TRBJ2-7; tentatively, D is TRBD1 (6 bases). CDR1 and CDR2 from the germline V gene are MDHEN and SYDVKM. The CDR3 extends over 12 amino acids. The V end lost 7 bases, the J end lost 6 bases, and 13 bases lay between the germline ends.

This clonotype was seen at least ten times. This rearrangement joins TRBV5-1 to TRBJ1-1; tentatively, D is TRBD1 (6 bases). The CDR3 contains 13 residues. CDR1 is SGHRS, CDR2 YFSETQ, per germline. V gave up 6 bases and J gave up 1 base, with 10 bases separating them. The CDR3 region is CASKRGGNTEAFF. The CDR3 region has the DNA TGCGCCAGCAAAAGGGGGGGGAACACTGAAGCTTTCTTT.

This clonotype was detected only a few times. V usage is TRBV11-2 and J usage is TRBJ2-5; no definite D call. CDR1 and CDR2 (germline): SGHAT, FQNNGV. V gave up 0 bases and J gave up 1 base, with 21 bases separating them. There are 19 residues in the CDR3. Here the CDR3 DNA reads TGTGCCAGCAGCTTAGATTGGGTCCCCCCGGCGTGGATCCAAGAGACCCAGTACTTC. Translated, it gives CASSLDWVPPAWIQETQYF.

Only a few counts were recorded for this clonotype. This chain joins TRBV5-1 and TRBJ1-5; no reliable D call. This CDR3 has 14 amino acids. CDR1 is SGHRS, CDR2 YFSETQ, per germline. Trimming cost V 1 base and J 7 bases, with 12 bases left between them. The CDR3 protein is CASSLSFDGQPQHF. In DNA, the CDR3 is TGCGCCAGCAGCTTGAGTTTTGATGGCCAGCCCCAGCATTTT.

The chain is built from TRBV13 and TRBJ2-7; 12 nucleotides match TRBD2. In germline, CDR1 is PRHDT, CDR2 FYEKMQ (reference sequence). CDR3 size: 16 residues. V dropped 1 base and J dropped 1; count of bases not matched to a gene: 2. In DNA form, the CDR3 reads TGTGCCAGCAGCTTAGAACTAGCGGGGGGTTCCTACGAGCAGTACTTC. Translating it yields CASSLELAGGSYEQYF.

The genes are TRBV6-2 or TRBV6-3 and TRBJ1-1, with D uncertain. The germline V gene has CDR1 MNHEY and CDR2 SVGEGT. The length of the CDR3 is 12 residues. The V gene lost 0 bases and the J gene lost 8 bases, with 7 bases spanning the gap. The DNA of the CDR3 is TGTGCCAGCAGTTACTCGATTTTCGAAGCTTTCTTT. This gives the protein CASSYSIFEAFF.

Many counts were recorded for this clonotype. This sequence joins TRBV7-9 and TRBJ1-1; tentatively, D is TRBD1 (5 bases). Deletions cut 8 bases from V and 4 bases from J, with 14 bases between. The CDR3 spans 13 residues. Germline-derived CDR1 and CDR2 are SEHNR and FQNEAQ (reference sequence). This chain's CDR3 is CASAPQGFTEAFF. The CDR3 DNA reads as TGTGCCAGCGCACCCCAGGGATTCACTGAAGCTTTCTTT.

This clonotype was seen a handful of times. The V call is TRBV2, the J call TRBJ1-2; D gene ambiguous. Trimming removed 7 bases from V and 2 bases from J, with 14 bases in between. The CDR3 covers 14 residues. In germline, CDR1 is SNHLY, CDR2 FYNNEI. The CDR3 is CASIPGEGNYGYTF. The CDR3 DNA reads as TGTGCCAGCATTCCCGGTGAGGGAAACTATGGCTACACCTTC.

The table lists this clonotype with many counts. The J gene is TRBJ2-2, the V gene TRBV7-6; D gene ambiguous. Germline CDR1 reads SGHVS; CDR2 reads FNYEAQ. V lost 5 bases and J lost 0, with 10 bases in between. The CDR3 covers 15 residues. The CDR3 nucleotides read TGTGCCAGCAGCCCTGTCGGTACGAACACCGGGGAGCTGTTTTTT. This translates into CASSPVGTNTGELFF.

This clonotype was recorded at least ten times. The V call is TRBV9, the J call TRBJ2-7, with 8 bases lining up with TRBD2. Germline-derived CDR1 and CDR2 are SGDLS and YYNGEE. Trimming at V came to 4 bases and at J to 4 bases, leaving 10 bases not matched to a gene. CDR3 length: 15 amino acids. The CDR3 DNA sequence: TGTGCCAGCAGCACCGAAGCGGGGGTGTCGTACGAGCAGTACTTC. It encodes CASSTEAGVSYEQYF.

Notes on this clonotype: This CDR3 is missing its conserved last phenylalanine or tryptophan, likely due to a read error. It is unclear where the CDR3 begins or ends on the DNA, so no DNA is shown, and the CDR3 is as TCRdb lists it. The chain combines TRBV6-1 with TRBJ1-2; TRBD1, the D gene given by the table, was not confirmed from the DNA. The CDR3 spans 11 residues, counting both ends. Germline V gene lookup returns CDR1 MNHNS and CDR2 SASEGT. CDR3 loop: CASTLDSRYSY.

In regard to this clonotype: The junction does not match germline at one end; this may be a read error. V usage is TRBV15 and J usage is TRBJ2-5; D is perhaps TRBD1 or TRBD2 (5 bases each). In germline, CDR1 is LNHNV, CDR2 YYDKDF (reference sequence). The length of the CDR3 is 14 residues. Here the CDR3 DNA reads TGTGCCACCAGCAGCTGGGACCCTGGCGAGACCAAGTACTTC. It translates to CATSSWDPGETKYF.

This clonotype was recorded at least ten times. The chain has TRBV29-1 and TRBJ2-7; 7 bases agree with TRBD1. Trimming removed 8 bases from V and 3 bases from J; junction bases left unmatched: 4. There are 11 residues in the CDR3. Germline CDR1 SQVTM, CDR2 ANQGSEA. The CDR3 loop reads CSPGQNYEQYF. CDR3 nucleotide sequence: TGCAGCCCGGGACAGAACTACGAGCAGTACTTC.

This clonotype was seen ten or more times. The chain carries TRBV28 and TRBJ1-3, with D unclear. This CDR3 spans 16 amino acids. V lost 2 bases to trimming and J lost 0 bases, with 11 bases between them. The V gene's germline CDR1 is MDHEN and CDR2 SYDVKM. The CDR3 coding sequence is TGTGCCAGCAGTTTAACCTCCTCTTTCTCTGGAAACACCATATATTTT. As protein: CASSLTSSFSGNTIYF.

V and J are TRBV4-1 and TRBJ1-2, with D unresolved. This CDR3 contains 17 residues. Trimming removed 1 base at V and 4 bases at J, with 19 bases between. CDR1 and CDR2 from the germline V gene are MGHRA and YSYEKL. In DNA form, the CDR3 reads TGCGCCAGCAGCCAAGTAGGCGGACCACCGCGGATCTATGGCTACACCTTC. Translating gives CASSQVGGPPRIYGYTF.